The table lists the clone carrying this T cell receptor (beta chain) with a few counts. Its antigen is not identified. This specimen comes from a study of T-cell reconstitution after alpha-beta-depleted transplantation in children. Study results and caveats: Hyperexpanded clones declined; after one year, newly produced T cells mostly supplied diversity. The origin of high day-60 TCRbeta diversity in some patients lay in surviving recipient T cells and thymic progenitors. The origin of alpha-beta T cells about two months after transplant was reportedly several hundred expanded graft clones.

For TCRbeta, the library was prepared with unique molecular identifiers. MiXCR, applied by TCRdb to the PCR reads, yields one record per CDR3 protein. The data show 97,000 or so distinct CDR3 sequences, 4.5% to 7.5% seen once. Germline trimming cut 5 bases from V and 5 bases from J; bases unmatched to any gene: 14. The CDR3 spans 17 residues. Germline V CDR1 and CDR2: MNHEY, SMNVEV (reference sequence). The input for sequencing was PBMCs, mostly from graft donor cells, taken 60 days after TCRalphabeta/CD19-depleted stem cell transplant. The genes are TRBV27 and TRBJ2-1, with TRBD2 matching over 8 bases. The clonotype originates from a female patient between 2 and 15 years old who had a stem cell transplant for Fanconi anemia, so the T cells may come from the graft donor. This CDR3 reads CASSIPPAGVGNNEQFF. The CDR3 nucleotides are TGTGCCAGCAGTATTCCCCCAGCGGGAGTCGGGAACAATGAGCAGTTCTTC.